Below, 22 T cell receptor beta chains from the same sample are listed, as sequenced in a study of cytomegalovirus exposure and HLA in healthy donors. Primers: 60 Vbeta forward and 13 Jbeta reverse. The protocol was immunoSEQ multiplex PCR, while the TCRdb copy is restricted to in-frame clones and leaves out a portion. The profile shows some 110,000 clones, 75% of them singletons. Sequencing was done on a sample of PBMCs. The source of these receptors is a male donor in good health and CMV-seropositive.

This sequence joins TRBV5-4 and TRBJ2-7; 9 nucleotides align to TRBD1. Per germline, CDR1 SGHNT and CDR2 YYREEE (reference sequence). The CDR3 has 15 residues. The V gene end was trimmed by 2 bases and the J gene end by 3 bases; junction bases not matched to a gene: 6. CDR3 in amino acids: CASSLGQGIIYEQYF. The DNA for the CDR3 is TGTGCCAGCAGCTTAGGACAGGGGATTATCTACGAGCAGTACTTC.

The chain carries TRBV7-8 and TRBJ2-7, with D unclear. This CDR3 has 12 amino acids. V was clipped by 5 bases and J by 3 bases, with 8 bases between them. CDR1 SGHVS and CDR2 FQNEAQ come from the germline V gene. The CDR3 sequence is CASSLSRYEQYF. The DNA of the CDR3 is TGTGCCAGCAGCCTAAGTCGCTACGAGCAGTACTTC.

The genes are TRBV19 and TRBJ2-1; no clear D gene. The CDR3 is made up of 14 amino acids. Trimming cost V 7 bases and J 8 bases, with 18 bases left between them. From germline, CDR1 is LNHDA and CDR2 SQIVND (reference sequence). The CDR3 loop is CASTPVGKIYEQFF. The CDR3 DNA follows: TGTGCCAGTACGCCGGTTGGTAAGATTTATGAGCAGTTCTTC.

This chain links TRBV7-2 with TRBJ2-5; TRBD2 matches 9 bases. The CDR3 is 14 residues long. Germline CDR1 and CDR2: SGHTA and FQGNSA. V was pared by 4 bases and J by 4 bases, with 4 bases of the junction left unmatched. CDR3 loop: CASSSGLARETQYF. The CDR3, as DNA: TGTGCCAGCAGCTCCGGACTAGCGCGAGAGACCCAGTACTTC.

The chain has TRBV19 and TRBJ2-3, with 7 nucleotides matching TRBD2. The germline V gene encodes CDR1 LNHDA and CDR2 SQIVND (reference sequence). The CDR3 runs to 13 residues. V was clipped by 5 bases and J by 4 bases; unmatched bases: 3. The chain's CDR3 is CASSGEGSDTQYF. CDR3 nucleotide sequence: TGTGCCAGTAGTGGGGAGGGTTCAGATACGCAGTATTTT. The entire variable domain, with the rest obtained from reference TRBV19 and TRBJ2-3, is as follows: DGGITQSPKYLFRKEGQNVTLSCEQNLNHDAMYWYRQDPGQGLRLIYYSQIVNDFQKGDIAEGYSVSREKKESFPLTVTSAQKNPTAFYLCASSGEGSDTQYFGPGTRLTVL.

The gene calls are TRBV4-2 and TRBJ2-7; 7 positions match TRBD2. The germline CDR1 and CDR2 sequences are LGHNA and YNFKEQ. The CDR3 is made up of 15 amino acids. V dropped 4 bases and J dropped 3; count of bases not matched to a gene: 9. As DNA, the CDR3 is TGTGCCAGCAGCCCCTCACGGAGCGGGGTCTACGAGCAGTACTTC. This translates into CASSPSRSGVYEQYF.

J is TRBJ2-1 and V is TRBV5-1; TRBD1 aligns across 8 bases. Germline lookup yields CDR1 SGHRS and CDR2 YFSETQ. The CDR3 length is 15 residues. V trimming: 4 bases; J trimming: 7 bases; junction bases outside the gene matches: 10. The CDR3: CASSPGTGGSNEQFF. CDR3 sequence (DNA): TGCGCCAGCAGCCCCGGGACAGGAGGGAGTAATGAGCAGTTCTTC.

This rearrangement joins TRBV18 to TRBJ1-1; no definite D call. In germline, CDR1 is KGHSH, CDR2 LQKENI. Trimming removed 2 bases from V and 1 base from J, with 8 bases in between. The CDR3 extends over 14 amino acids. The CDR3 sequence is CASSPRGRNTEAFF. In nucleotides, the CDR3 is TGTGCCAGCTCACCAAGAGGGAGGAACACTGAAGCTTTCTTT.

The sample holds a few counts of this clone. V and J are TRBV14 and TRBJ2-7, with TRBD2 identical over 7 bases. Germline CDR1 SGHDN, CDR2 FVKESK. J lost 4 bases, V lost 5 bases, and 11 bases had no gene match. CDR3 length: 15 amino acids. CDR3 bases: TGTGCCAGCAGCTCCGAACTAGCGAGTTGGTACGAGCAGTACTTC. Its translation: CASSSELASWYEQYF.

For this clone: The junction differs from germline at one of its ends, possibly a read error. J is TRBJ1-2 and V is TRBV19, with 10 bases that match TRBD1. CDR1 LNHDA and CDR2 SQIVND come from the germline V gene (reference sequence). The CDR3 sequence is 14 residues long. The CDR3: CASRLTGGNYGYPF. The CDR3 coding sequence is TGTGCCAGTAGGTTGACAGGGGGCAACTATGGCTACCCCTTC.

This clone was observed a handful of times. V gene TRBV7-3 combines with J gene TRBJ2-5; D perhaps matches TRBD2 (6 bases). Germline assignment: CDR1 SGHTA and CDR2 FQGTGA. Between the trimmed V and J ends, which lost 2 bases and 9 bases, there was a span of 13 bases. The length of the CDR3 is 13 residues. The DNA of the CDR3 is TGTGCCAGCAGCTTAGGCGGGGAGGCGCCCCAGTACTTC. Translation gives CASSLGGEAPQYF.

This clone has ten or more counts. The rearrangement uses TRBV5-8 and TRBJ2-3; D is ambiguous. Germline lookup yields CDR1 SGHTS and CDR2 YDEGEE. The CDR3 consists of 11 residues. With 0 bases removed from V and 10 bases from J, the gap between germline ends came to 6 bases. CDR3 protein: CASSLGLAQYF. The CDR3 nucleotides read TGTGCCAGCAGCTTGGGACTTGCGCAGTATTTT.

This clone was counted a few times. This chain links TRBV6-5 with TRBJ2-7, with no clear D. Germline assignment: CDR1 MNHEY and CDR2 SVGAGI. The V end lost 5 bases, the J end lost 3 bases, and 17 bases lay between the germline ends. This CDR3 spans 15 amino acids. CDR3 coding DNA: TGTGCCAGCAGTAAACCCCACACTATGAGCTACGAGCAGTACTTC. Encoded protein: CASSKPHTMSYEQYF.

This clone was observed a handful of times. CDR3 amino acids: CASSLEQGDQPQHF. In DNA form, the CDR3 reads TGCGCCAGCAGCTTGGAACAGGGGGACCAGCCCCAGCATTTT. V and J are TRBV5-1 and TRBJ1-5; 8 bases agree with TRBD1. CDR3 size: 14 residues. With V trimmed by 0 bases and J by 7 bases, 3 bases remained unmatched. Germline-derived CDR1 and CDR2 are SGHRS and YFSETQ.

This clone was counted between two and nine times. This rearrangement joins TRBV4-3 to TRBJ1-6; maybe TRBD1 (6 bases). The CDR3 is made up of 16 amino acids. Trimming shortened V by 0 bases and J by 6 bases, and 12 bases separated the two germline ends. Germline V CDR1 and CDR2: LGHNA, YSLEER. In DNA form, the CDR3 reads TGCGCCAGCAGCCAAGATTTGAGACAGGCTAATTCACCCCTCCACTTT. It codes for CASSQDLRQANSPLHF.

The chain has TRBV29-1 and TRBJ2-6, with D unclear. The V end lost 4 bases, the J end lost 0 bases, and 13 bases lay between the germline ends. The CDR3 consists of 16 residues. CDR1 and CDR2 (germline): SQVTM, ANQGSEA. The CDR3 region has the DNA TGCAGCGTTGGAACATCCTTCAGCTCTGGGGCCAACGTCCTGACTTTC. This encodes CSVGTSFSSGANVLTF.

The J gene is TRBJ2-7, the V gene TRBV5-1; 8 positions match TRBD1. The CDR3 has 13 residues. V shed 5 bases, J shed 6 bases, and the junction held 7 bases outside the gene matches. Germline V gene data show CDR1 as SGHRS and CDR2 as YFSETQ. CDR3 sequence reads: CASSTGQGGEQYF. CDR3 DNA: TGCGCCAGCAGTACTGGACAGGGAGGCGAGCAGTACTTC.

V is TRBV23-1 and J is TRBJ2-3; D unresolved. TRBV23-1 is an ORF for which the function is uncertain. The CDR3 extends over 12 amino acids. With 3 bases removed from V and 12 bases from J, the gap between germline ends came to 13 bases. CDR3 sequence (DNA): TGCGCCAGCAGTCATTCACCTAGTATCCAGTATTTT. Its protein is CASSHSPSIQYF.

The rearrangement joins TRBV4-3 to TRBJ1-1, with a weak D call TRBD1 (5 bases). Germline CDR1 reads LGHNA; CDR2 reads YSLEER. This CDR3 region has 16 residues. The ends were cut back, 0 bases at V and 3 bases at J, with 14 bases in the middle. CDR3 DNA: TGCGCCAGCAGCCAAGACCCCCGGACGGGGGACACTGAAGCTTTCTTT. Its translation: CASSQDPRTGDTEAFF.

The gene calls are TRBV5-8 and TRBJ2-6, with 7 bases lining up with TRBD1. The CDR3 length is 15 residues. Germline lookup yields CDR1 SGHTS and CDR2 YDEGEE. The V gene end was trimmed by 4 bases and the J gene end by 4 bases; junction bases not matched to a gene: 5. CDR3 nucleotides: TGTGCCAGCAGCACCACAGGGGAAGGGGCCAACGTCCTGACTTTC. Translated, it gives CASSTTGEGANVLTF. Full variable domain (outside the CDR3, taken from reference TRBV5-8 and TRBJ2-6): EAGVTQSPTHLIKTRGQQATLRCSPISGHTSVYWYQQALGLGLQFLLWYDEGEERNRGNFPPRFSGRQFPNYSSELNVNALELEDSALYLCASSTTGEGANVLTFGAGSRLTVL.

The J gene is TRBJ1-2, the V gene TRBV7-2, with 9 positions matching TRBD1. The CDR3 runs 15 residues. After removal of 5 bases from V and 4 bases from J, the junction contained 8 bases not matched to a gene. Germline V gene sequence: CDR1 SGHTA, CDR2 FQGNSA. This CDR3 reads CASSPVQGASYGYTF. The CDR3 region has the DNA TGTGCCAGCAGCCCAGTACAGGGGGCTTCCTATGGCTACACCTTC.

This clone has only one observation. J is TRBJ2-7 and V is TRBV11-2; a possible D gene is TRBD2 (5 bases). The V end was cut by 8 bases, the J end by 5 bases, with 13 bases between. This CDR3 is 12 amino acids long. CDR1 is SGHAT and CDR2 is FQNNGV in the germline V gene. The CDR3 DNA reads as TGTGCCAGCGCGAGGGTTAGGAACGAGCAGTACTTC. This codes for CASARVRNEQYF.